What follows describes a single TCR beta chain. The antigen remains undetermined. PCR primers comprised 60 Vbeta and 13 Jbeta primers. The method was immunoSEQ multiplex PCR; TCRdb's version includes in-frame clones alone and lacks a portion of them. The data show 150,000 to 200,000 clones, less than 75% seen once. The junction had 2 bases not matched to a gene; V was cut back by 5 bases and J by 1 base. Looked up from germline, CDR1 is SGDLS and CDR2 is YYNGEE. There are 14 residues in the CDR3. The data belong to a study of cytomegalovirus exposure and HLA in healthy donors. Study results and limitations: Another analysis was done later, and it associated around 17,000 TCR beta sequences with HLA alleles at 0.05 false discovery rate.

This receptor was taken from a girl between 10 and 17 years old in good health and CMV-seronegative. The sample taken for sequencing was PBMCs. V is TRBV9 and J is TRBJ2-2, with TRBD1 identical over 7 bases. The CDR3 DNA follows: TGTGCCAGCAGGGACAGGAGGAACACCGGGGAGCTGTTTTTT. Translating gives CASRDRRNTGELFF.